This TCR beta chain was sequenced for a study of blood T cell repertoires in COVID-19. Study-wide background: Acute and convalescent COVID-19 specimens originated in the United States, Italy and Spain. Sample material is recorded as cDNA or gDNA derived from T cells, B-cell-depleted T cells, or PBMCs.

It was during active infection that Seattle patients were enrolled and then longitudinally followed. The CDR3 contains 14 residues. CDR1 and CDR2 (germline): KGHSH, LQKENI. V shed 4 bases and J shed 4 bases, with 11 bases lying between them. This clone was seen once. Original processing methods: Estimation of nucleated cell counts relied on the amplification of reference gene primers. Clones were sequenced by immunoSEQ multiplex PCR, and TCRdb holds only the in-frame ones, with some missing. Clone size and V and J calls were adopted from that table, with D and trimming inferred from the DNA. Among about 270,000 clones listed, less than 90% were seen once.

Sequenced input: peripheral blood. The chain couples TRBV18 to TRBJ2-1; maybe TRBD2 (5 bases). The TCR originated in a woman aged 25 to 39 with COVID-19, enrolled during active disease. This CDR3 is CASSLSRGYNEQFF. CDR3 nucleotide sequence: TGTGCCAGCTCACTCAGTAGAGGGTACAATGAGCAGTTCTTC. The variable domain in full, with the rest retrieved from reference TRBV18 and TRBJ2-1, is NAGVMQNPRHLVRRRGQEARLRCSPMKGHSHVYWYRQLPEEGLKFMVYLQKENIIDESGMPKERFSAEFPKEGPSILRIQQVVRGDSAAYFCASSLSRGYNEQFFGPGTRLTVL.